This T cell receptor beta chain stems from a study of control samples from healthy donors and cancer patients. The CDR3 has 15 residues. Germline V gene sequence: CDR1 SGHAT, CDR2 FQNNGV. Between the trimmed V and J ends, which lost 6 bases and 7 bases, there was a span of 22 bases. Clones were sequenced by immunoSEQ multiplex PCR, and TCRdb holds only the in-frame ones, with some missing. This sample carries approximately 210,000 clones, 90% to 95% of them seen once, and the ten largest clones take 1.5% to 2%. This sequence originates from a man aged 30-40 years in good health. Sequencing input: blood. The chain has TRBV11-2 and TRBJ2-7; either TRBD1 or TRBD2 may fit D (5 bases each). CDR3 in amino acids: CASRTTGTGRREQYF. Here the CDR3 DNA reads TGTGCCAGCAGAACCACCGGGACGGGGCGGCGAGAGCAGTACTTC.